Below, 26 T cell receptor beta chains from the same sample are listed, as sequenced in a study of blood T cell repertoires in COVID-19. Produced via immunoSEQ multiplex PCR; TCRdb's table is partial and in-frame only. Of about 140,000 clones in the sample, nearly 80% were seen once. Sequences were obtained from PBMCs or T cells enriched from blood (not recorded which). The receptor set was obtained from a woman between 50 and 59 years old who had recovered from COVID-19.

The CDR3 DNA reads as TGTGCCAGCAGTTTCCTGGGTCAGGTGGGCTACGAGCAGTACTTC. Protein: CASSFLGQVGYEQYF. The chain combines TRBV28 with TRBJ2-7, with no clear D. Deletions cut 3 bases from V and 3 bases from J, with 15 bases between. Per the germline V gene, CDR1 is MDHEN and CDR2 is SYDVKM. This CDR3 has 15 amino acids.

This clone appeared a single time. The rearrangement uses TRBV27 and TRBJ2-3, with D perhaps TRBD2 (6 bases). CDR3 length: 16 amino acids. Germline V gives CDR1 MNHEY, CDR2 SMNVEV (reference sequence). V shed 3 bases and J shed 1 base, with 14 bases lying between them. This CDR3 reads CASSFGGSPGTDTQYF. CDR3 sequence (DNA): TGTGCCAGCAGTTTTGGAGGGTCCCCCGGCACAGATACGCAGTATTTT.

This chain links TRBV18 with TRBJ2-3; 10 bases map to TRBD1. This CDR3 contains 16 residues. Trimming removed 5 bases from V and 2 bases from J; junction bases left unmatched: 7. The germline V gene has CDR1 KGHSH and CDR2 LQKENI. In DNA form, the CDR3 reads TGTGCCAGCTCAACCGGACAGGGGGGTTACACAGATACGCAGTATTTT. This codes for CASSTGQGGYTDTQYF.

The chain is built from TRBV19 and TRBJ1-1, with 7 bases identical to TRBD1. Germline V gives CDR1 LNHDA, CDR2 SQIVND (reference sequence). This CDR3 comprises 13 residues. The trim removed 5 bases at V and 4 bases at J, leaving 4 bases unmatched. DNA for the CDR3: TGTGCCAGTAGTTCGGCAGGGGGCACTGAAGCTTTCTTT. This translates into CASSSAGGTEAFF.

This clone was counted only a few times. The genes are TRBV18 and TRBJ1-1, with D perhaps matching TRBD1 (5 bases). This CDR3 region has 16 residues. Germline values: CDR1 KGHSH, CDR2 LQKENI. The V and J ends lost 6 bases and 4 bases respectively, with 21 bases between them. In nucleotides, the CDR3 is TGTGCCAGCTCGCTAGCGGACATCGGGTTGGCCACTGAAGCTTTCTTT. Its protein product is CASSLADIGLATEAFF.

This chain uses TRBV19 with TRBJ1-2; D is ambiguous. Germline lookup yields CDR1 LNHDA and CDR2 SQIVND (reference sequence). Trimming took 5 bases from V and 4 from J, leaving 11 bases between them. CDR3 size: 13 residues. As DNA, the CDR3 is TGTGCCAGTAGTCTGACATACGGCTATGGCTACACCTTC. This translates into CASSLTYGYGYTF.

The chain recombines TRBV11-2 with TRBJ2-7; 15 nucleotides line up with TRBD2. Germline V lookup: CDR1 SGHAT, CDR2 FQNNGV. The V and J ends lost 5 bases and 5 bases, in that order; junction bases with no gene match: 4. The CDR3 runs to 15 residues. CDR3: CASSGLAGGNDEQYF. The CDR3 nucleotides are TGTGCCAGCAGCGGACTAGCGGGAGGGAACGACGAGCAGTACTTC. Complete variable domain (other parts from reference TRBV11-2 and TRBJ2-7): EAGVAQSPRYKIIEKRQSVAFWCNPISGHATLYWYQQILGQGPKLLIQFQNNGVVDDSQLPKDRFSAERLKGVDSTLKIQPAKLEDSAVYLCASSGLAGGNDEQYFGPGTRLTVT.

The CDR3 DNA follows: TGTGCCAGCCGGGGCGGGAGCACCTACAATGAGCAGTTCTTC. Protein: CASRGGSTYNEQFF. The V and J genes are TRBV27 and TRBJ2-1; 7 nucleotides match TRBD2. The germline CDR1 and CDR2 sequences are MNHEY and SMNVEV (reference sequence). With 8 bases clipped from V and 2 bases from J, the junction kept 6 bases outside the gene matches. The CDR3 length is 14 residues.

The gene calls are TRBV2 and TRBJ1-1, with no clear D. CDR1 is SNHLY, CDR2 FYNNEI, per germline. With 7 bases removed from V and 5 bases from J, the gap between germline ends came to 20 bases. The CDR3 totals 15 residues. Written as DNA, the CDR3 is TGTGCCAGCATAGACACAGCCTTTATATGGACTGAAGCTTTCTTT. As protein: CASIDTAFIWTEAFF.

The chain is built from TRBV10-3 and TRBJ2-2; 10 bases map to TRBD2. This CDR3 is built from 18 residues. Per the germline V gene, CDR1 is ENHRY and CDR2 is SYGVKD. With 6 bases clipped from V and 2 bases from J, the junction kept 12 bases outside the gene matches. CDR3 DNA: TGTGCCATCAGGGGGCCTACTAGCGGGGAGACCAACACCGGGGAGCTGTTTTTT. This translates into CAIRGPTSGETNTGELFF.

The chain combines TRBV5-4 with TRBJ2-7; the D gene is possibly TRBD2 (5 bases). CDR3 length: 15 amino acids. The V gene's germline CDR1 is SGHNT and CDR2 YYREEE (reference sequence). The ends were cut back, 0 bases at V and 0 bases at J, with 10 bases in the middle. Here the CDR3 reads CASSLGQAGSYEQYF. The CDR3 region has the DNA TGTGCCAGCAGCTTGGGCCAGGCGGGCTCCTACGAGCAGTACTTC.

This chain links TRBV6-2 or TRBV6-3 with TRBJ2-1; 10 nucleotides agree with TRBD1. CDR3 size: 15 residues. Germline CDR1 and CDR2: MNHEY and SVGEGT. V lost 2 bases and J lost 9; bases outside the gene matches: 7. CDR3 sequence reads: CASSYPGQGVGEQFF. DNA for the CDR3: TGTGCCAGCAGTTACCCCGGACAGGGGGTTGGTGAGCAGTTCTTC.

This sequence joins TRBV6-5 and TRBJ1-1, with TRBD1 as a possible D gene (6 bases). The V end was cut by 0 bases, the J end by 10 bases, with 12 bases between. The CDR3 length is 13 residues. Germline V gene sequence: CDR1 MNHEY, CDR2 SVGAGI. The CDR3 sequence: CASSYSPTGIAFF. CDR3 DNA sequence: TGTGCCAGCAGTTACTCACCGACAGGTATAGCTTTCTTT.

The chain combines TRBV11-3 with TRBJ2-2; the match to TRBD1 covers 8 bases. V was pared by 5 bases and J by 6 bases, with 8 bases of the junction left unmatched. The germline CDR1 and CDR2 sequences are SGHNT and YENEEA. The CDR3 runs 15 residues. The CDR3 spells CASSRETGDPGELFF. The CDR3 DNA is TGTGCCAGCAGCCGAGAGACAGGGGACCCCGGGGAGCTGTTTTTT.

The chain has TRBV18 and TRBJ2-5, with D perhaps TRBD2 (5 bases). The V end lost 3 bases, the J end lost 3 bases, and 14 bases lay between the germline ends. The CDR3 runs 15 residues. Germline V gene sequence: CDR1 KGHSH, CDR2 LQKENI. This CDR3 reads CASSPRRAGKETQYF. Written as DNA, the CDR3 is TGTGCCAGCTCACCCCGAAGGGCCGGGAAAGAGACCCAGTACTTC.

The rearrangement joins TRBV2 to TRBJ1-2, with 7 bases lining up with TRBD1. The germline CDR1 and CDR2 sequences are SNHLY and FYNNEI. The CDR3 loop spans 13 amino acids. Trimming took 5 bases from V and 8 from J; bases not matched to a gene: 8. CDR3: CASSQTGTGGYTF. In DNA form, the CDR3 reads TGTGCCAGCAGTCAGACAGGGACTGGGGGCTACACCTTC. Looking up the rest from reference TRBV2 and TRBJ1-2 gives the full variable domain: EPEVTQTPSHQVTQMGQEVILRCVPISNHLYFYWYRQILGQKVEFLVSFYNNEISEKSEIFDDQFSVERPDGSNFTLKIRSTKLEDSAMYFCASSQTGTGGYTFGSGTRLTVV.

V gene TRBV6-5 combines with J gene TRBJ2-3; 7 bases map to TRBD1. The CDR3 spans 13 residues. Trimming at V came to 6 bases and at J to 3 bases, leaving 3 bases not matched to a gene. Per germline, CDR1 MNHEY and CDR2 SVGAGI. CDR3 bases: TGTGCCAGCAGGAGGACAGGAACAGATACGCAGTATTTT. This gives the protein CASRRTGTDTQYF.

This clone came up once. The chain carries TRBV5-1 and TRBJ2-1; TRBD2 matches 12 bases. This CDR3 is 16 amino acids long. Trimming removed 3 bases from V and 5 bases from J; junction bases left unmatched: 6. Germline values: CDR1 SGHRS, CDR2 YFSETQ. The CDR3: CASSSTGLAGNNEQFF. The CDR3 DNA sequence: TGCGCCAGCAGCTCGACAGGACTAGCGGGAAACAATGAGCAGTTCTTC.

J is TRBJ2-2 and V is TRBV12-3 or TRBV12-4; D gene unclear. The CDR3 sequence is 12 residues long. V shed 6 bases and J shed 4 bases, with 6 bases lying between them. The DNA of the CDR3 is TGTGCCAGCAGGGTAGCCACCGGGGAGCTGTTTTTT. It is translated as CASRVATGELFF.

In regard to this clone: Other DNA sequences in this specimen translate into the identical CDR3. The J gene is TRBJ1-2, the V gene TRBV3-1 (or the pseudogene TRBV3-2); 8 nucleotides line up with TRBD1. Germline CDR1 is LGHDT and CDR2 is YNNKEL (reference sequence). CDR3 length: 17 residues. The V and J ends lost 0 bases and 6 bases, in that order; junction bases with no gene match: 12. The CDR3 region has the DNA TGTGCCAGCAGCCAAGATATCGGGCAGGGGGCGCGGAATGGCTACACCTTC. Its translation: CASSQDIGQGARNGYTF.

This sequence joins TRBV5-1 and TRBJ2-1, with 12 bases matching TRBD2. The CDR3 sequence is 16 residues long. The junction had 9 bases not matched to a gene; V was cut back by 2 bases and J by 9 bases. Germline V gene lookup returns CDR1 SGHRS and CDR2 YFSETQ. CDR3 in amino acids: CASSLSRTSGMGEQFF. The CDR3 DNA follows: TGCGCCAGCAGCTTATCCAGGACTAGCGGGATGGGTGAGCAGTTCTTC.

The chain couples TRBV6-5 to TRBJ1-4; TRBD1 agrees at 9 bases. There are 13 residues in the CDR3. The V and J ends lost 10 bases and 7 bases, in that order; junction bases with no gene match: 7. Germline loops: CDR1 MNHEY, CDR2 SVGAGI. In DNA, the CDR3 is TGTGCCACCCTGGGACAGGGAGGTGAAAAACTGTTTTTT. Its translation is CATLGQGGEKLFF.

This clone came up a few times. The chain couples TRBV29-1 to TRBJ2-7, with D tentatively TRBD2 (6 bases). CDR1 is SQVTM and CDR2 is ANQGSEA in the germline V gene. The ends were cut back, 4 bases at V and 4 bases at J, with 11 bases in the middle. CDR3 length: 12 amino acids. The CDR3 sequence is CSVGRESYEQYF. DNA of the CDR3: TGCAGCGTTGGCCGGGAGAGTTACGAGCAGTACTTC.

The chain is built from TRBV5-1 and TRBJ2-5, with TRBD2 identical over 10 bases. The CDR3 covers 16 residues. CDR1 is SGHRS and CDR2 is YFSETQ in the germline V gene. V shed 4 bases and J 2 bases; nucleotides not matched to a gene: 8. The CDR3: CASSALSGGKQETQYF. CDR3 DNA: TGCGCCAGCAGCGCCCTTAGCGGGGGGAAACAAGAGACCCAGTACTTC. The variable domain in full, with the rest retrieved from reference TRBV5-1 and TRBJ2-5, is KAGVTQTPRYLIKTRGQQVTLSCSPISGHRSVSWYQQTPGQGLQFLFEYFSETQRNKGNFPGRFSGRQFSNSRSEMNVSTLELGDSALYLCASSALSGGKQETQYFGPGTRLLVL.

The chain joins TRBV5-1 to TRBJ2-1, with TRBD2 as a possible D gene (5 bases). CDR1 is SGHRS and CDR2 is YFSETQ in the germline V gene. This CDR3 is 15 amino acids long. V lost 2 bases and J 0 bases, leaving 9 bases between the germline ends. Here the CDR3 DNA reads TGCGCCAGCAGCTTAGAAACTAGCTCCTACAATGAGCAGTTCTTC. Translation gives CASSLETSSYNEQFF.

The chain couples TRBV12-3 or TRBV12-4 to TRBJ2-1; no reliable D call. V was cut by 3 bases and J by 7 bases, with 10 bases left in between. The CDR3 is made up of 13 amino acids. The CDR3 DNA sequence: TGTGCCAGCAGTTTCGACCCTAGGAATGAGCAGTTCTTC. It codes for CASSFDPRNEQFF.